The source of this T cell receptor beta chain is a study of cytomegalovirus exposure and HLA in healthy donors. Study at large: Later, an analysis reported that the 130 or so validation repertoires had used the same platform as the roughly 700 first-cohort repertoires.

Sequencing used immunoSEQ multiplex PCR; TCRdb keeps in-frame clones, though not all of them. The sample includes under 250,000 clones, roughly three quarters of them seen just once. CDR1 is SGHAT and CDR2 is FQNNGV in the germline V gene. Deletions cut 4 bases from V and 10 bases from J, with 8 bases between. The CDR3 extends over 12 amino acids. The source of this sequence is a woman under 40 in good health and CMV-seronegative. Specimen: PBMCs. This sequence joins TRBV11-2 and TRBJ1-6, with D possibly TRBD1 on 5 matching bases. CDR3 amino acids: CASSSPGSPLHF. CDR3 nucleotides: TGTGCCAGCAGCTCTCCAGGGTCACCCCTCCACTTT. Filled out from reference TRBV11-2 and TRBJ1-6, the complete variable domain reads EAGVAQSPRYKIIEKRQSVAFWCNPISGHATLYWYQQILGQGPKLLIQFQNNGVVDDSQLPKDRFSAERLKGVDSTLKIQPAKLEDSAVYLCASSSPGSPLHFGNGTRLTVT.